This T cell receptor (beta chain) is from a study of identical twins. Each CDR3 protein gets one entry after TCRdb re-called the 5' RACE reads with MiXCR. Found here are fewer than 900,000 distinct CDR3 sequences, 18% of them singletons; the top ten hold roughly 13%. This clonotype showed up just a few times. The length of the CDR3 is 13 residues. With 7 bases clipped from V and 0 bases from J, the junction kept 4 bases outside the gene matches. Germline CDR1 reads SQVTM; CDR2 reads ANQGSEA. Another study also made use of these data, one on T cells expressing NK-cell markers.

The receptor's source is a young woman in good health. The genes are TRBV29-1 and TRBJ2-5; TRBD1 matches at 8 bases. Sequenced material: PBMCs. In DNA, the CDR3 is TGCAGCGCGTTGACAGGGGACCAAGAGACCCAGTACTTC. Translation gives CSALTGDQETQYF.